The present T cell receptor (beta chain) was sequenced within a study of OX40 agonist ivuxolimab in advanced cancers. Findings and caveats of the study: The study found among the lowest clonal expansion in partial responders at 0.1-3.0 mg/kg. Fewer expanded clones were found on average in CD4+ than in CD8+ T cells.

As for this clone: Antigen: not known.

Germline V gene data show CDR1 as SGHVS and CDR2 as FQNEAQ. The V gene lost 1 base and the J gene lost 1 base, with 4 bases spanning the gap. The CDR3 is 14 amino acids. Generated by immunoSEQ multiplex PCR, the TCRdb table keeps only in-frame clones and is missing some. The sample includes 74,000 or so clones, about 85% seen only once; the top ten take roughly 2.2%. V gene TRBV7-8 combines with J gene TRBJ2-2; no reliable D call. The source is an adult with an advanced solid tumor such as melanoma, head and neck, liver or kidney cancer. The specimen comprised CD4+ or CD8+ T cells sorted from blood, sampled in a trial of the OX40 agonist ivuxolimab. CDR3 protein: CASSLGWNTGELFF. In DNA form, the CDR3 reads TGTGCCAGCAGCTTAGGCTGGAACACCGGGGAGCTGTTTTTT. The variable domain in full, with the rest retrieved from reference TRBV7-8 and TRBJ2-2, is GAGVSQSPRYKVAKRGQDVALRCDPISGHVSLFWYQQALGQGPEFLTYFQNEAQLDKSGLPSDRFFAERPEGSVSTLKIQRTQQEDSAVYLCASSLGWNTGELFFGEGSRLTVL.